Listed here is a single T cell receptor (beta chain). This clone was seen a single time. Its antigen is not yet known. The sample holds no much larger clone one base away, and base qualities are not on file. The data derive from a study of blood T cell repertoires in COVID-19 (dated by TCRdb to 2018 to 2021). Study-wide context: Collaborator samples came from the United States, Italy and Spain and covered acute and convalescent phases of COVID-19. The material from the prospective study consisted of cDNA or gDNA derived from T cells, B-cell-depleted T cells, or PBMCs. Deeply sampled blood TCRbeta repertoires from subjects exposed to, actively infected with, or recovered from COVID-19 were included in the dataset. Where available, HLA class I and class II types were obtained from metadata supplied by the sample provider rather than from assay-based typing. Samples came from the ongoing ImmuneRACE study (first 160 participants) plus 1,254 subjects from 6 global collaborators. A de-identified subject ID, COVID-19 status, age in years and sex were almost always included in the sample metadata. A freely available public database, intended as a resource for researchers studying the immune response to SARS-CoV-2, is where the repertoires were released.

The collaborating institutions used their own protocols to collect whole blood in K2EDTA tubes. For TCRbeta analysis, collaborators shipped samples as frozen whole blood, isolated PBMCs, or DNA extracted from either of those sample types. V lost 1 base and J lost 1 base; the stretch between them is 13 bases long. Via the germline V gene, CDR1 is SGHNT and CDR2 YENEEA. Taken from cysteine to phenylalanine, the CDR3 has 16 residues. Only the CDR3 DNA is retained, 48 bases long and in frame from the first base. Overall results and qualifications from the work: Clinical and demographic metadata were provided uncurated, with the amount varying by source and participant.

TCRbeta CDR3 regions were amplified from genomic DNA using the immunoSEQ Assay, a bias-controlled multiplex PCR. In the source study's methods: Nucleated cell counts per sample were estimated from amplification of reference gene primers within the assay. To quantify the absolute abundance of each unique TCRbeta CDR3 rearrangement, sequence reads were collapsed and filtered. For each sample, productive Simpson clonality was calculated as the square root of Simpson's diversity index across productive rearrangements. TCRdb stores this immuneACCESS table with in-frame sequences only. Part of the clones is absent; in the studies checked, under half of the shortfall reflects unresolved V genes, and no reason is known for the rest. V, J and clone size were drawn from that table, and D and trimming were deduced from the DNA. The sample contains 90,000 to 150,000 clones, 79% of them found a single time. The biggest ten clones account for about 4% of the sample.

The sequence links TRBV11-3 to TRBJ1-1; TRBD1 could be the D gene, as 5 bases match. The clonotype was recovered from a woman older than 75 with acute or convalescent COVID-19. Sequenced: peripheral blood. The CDR3 protein sequence reads: CASSLGGFGANTEAFF. Read as DNA, the sequence is TGTGCCAGCAGCTTAGGGGGATTTGGGGCGAACACTGAAGCTTTCTTT.